This TCR beta chain was retrieved from a study of human T cells and chemical hapten exposure. In this sample, this clonotype turned up a few times. TCRdb re-called the RACE reads with MiXCR, one entry per CDR3 protein. The table includes 190,000 or so distinct CDR3 sequences, about 25% detected once. The time point: patch test 3, about 24 weeks after DPC sensitization. Treatment specified: therapeutic diphenylcyclopropenone sensitization with weekly scalp DPC. CDR1 KGHDR and CDR2 SFDVKD come from the germline V gene. The CDR3 is made up of 15 amino acids. V lost 3 bases and J 2 bases, leaving 9 bases between the germline ends.

J is TRBJ2-2 and V is TRBV24-1, with D perhaps TRBD2 (6 bases). The specimen was whole blood, collected in connection with sensitization to the hapten diphenylcyclopropenone (DPC). This TCR was recovered from a woman aged 40 to 50 with alopecia areata. Some clones in this sample may be carry-over from other donors' samples. The CDR3 coding sequence is TGTGCCACCAGTGATCCGGGGACTAACACCGGGGAGCTGTTTTTT. Amino acid sequence: CATSDPGTNTGELFF.